The next 8 T cell receptor beta chains were all read from a single sample in a study of technical replicates of blood from a handful of donors. TCRdb's table, derived via immunoSEQ multiplex PCR, lists solely in-frame clones and lacks some. This table has approximately 77,000 clones, under 95% appearing once. The sample consisted of T cells isolated from PBMCs. All receptors come from a human donor in good health.

The chain combines TRBV14 with TRBJ1-2, with D tentatively TRBD1 (5 bases). This CDR3 is 13 amino acids long. V dropped 1 base and J dropped 2 bases, with 5 bases sitting between them. Germline CDR1 and CDR2: SGHDN and FVKESK. The CDR3 sequence is CASSQAGNYGYTF. The CDR3 nucleotides read TGTGCCAGCAGCCAAGCAGGGAACTATGGCTACACCTTC.

The chain has TRBV19 and TRBJ2-7, with D possibly TRBD1 on 6 matching bases. Germline assignment: CDR1 LNHDA and CDR2 SQIVND (reference sequence). V lost 4 bases, J lost 5 bases, and 12 bases lay in between. The length of the CDR3 is 13 residues. CDR3 amino acids: CASSRQGNHEQYF. The CDR3 coding sequence is TGTGCCAGTAGTAGGCAGGGGAACCACGAGCAGTACTTC.

This chain links TRBV4-2 with TRBJ2-3, with TRBD2 matching 11 bases. There are 21 residues in the CDR3. With 0 bases clipped from V and 0 bases from J, the junction kept 14 bases outside the gene matches. Germline V gene lookup returns CDR1 LGHNA and CDR2 YNFKEQ. CDR3 in DNA: TGTGCCAGCAGCCAAGATCTGATAGGACTAGCGGGCAGAATTAGCACAGATACGCAGTATTTT. This sequence encodes CASSQDLIGLAGRISTDTQYF.

The chain employs TRBV2 and TRBJ2-5, with a weak D call TRBD2 (6 bases). The germline gives CDR1 SNHLY, CDR2 FYNNEI. CDR3 size: 14 residues. Trimming removed 8 bases from V and 2 bases from J, with 15 bases in between. The DNA for the CDR3 is TGTGCCAGCCGCGGGACTGAAAGACAAGAGACCCAGTACTTC. This sequence encodes CASRGTERQETQYF. Combining the CDR3 with reference TRBV2 and TRBJ2-5 gives the whole variable domain EPEVTQTPSHQVTQMGQEVILRCVPISNHLYFYWYRQILGQKVEFLVSFYNNEISEKSEIFDDQFSVERPDGSNFTLKIRSTKLEDSAMYFCASRGTERQETQYFGPGTRLLVL.

The chain joins TRBV6-5 to TRBJ2-3; unclear D gene. The CDR3 sequence is 12 residues long. Germline loops: CDR1 MNHEY, CDR2 SVGAGI. V lost 5 bases and J 1 base, leaving 4 bases between the germline ends. This CDR3 reads CASSPGTDTQYF. As DNA, the CDR3 is TGTGCCAGCAGTCCGGGCACAGATACGCAGTATTTT.

The chain links TRBV5-8 to TRBJ2-3; possibly TRBD2 for D (6 bases). V lost 3 bases and J lost 3, with 8 bases in between. Germline loops: CDR1 SGHTS, CDR2 YDEGEE. The CDR3 length is 13 residues. CDR3 sequence reads: CASSSRGTDTQYF. In DNA, the CDR3 is TGTGCCAGCAGCTCCCGGGGGACAGATACGCAGTATTTT.

The rearrangement uses TRBV5-8 and TRBJ2-1; no clear D. V was pared by 0 bases and J by 1 base, with 11 bases between. The germline gives CDR1 SGHTS, CDR2 YDEGEE. The length of the CDR3 is 16 residues. The CDR3 nucleotides read TGTGCCAGCAGCTTGGTGGGCGTACAGTCCTACAATGAGCAGTTCTTC. Translation gives CASSLVGVQSYNEQFF. The variable domain in full, completed from reference TRBV5-8 and TRBJ2-1, reads EAGVTQSPTHLIKTRGQQATLRCSPISGHTSVYWYQQALGLGLQFLLWYDEGEERNRGNFPPRFSGRQFPNYSSELNVNALELEDSALYLCASSLVGVQSYNEQFFGPGTRLTVL.

The chain recombines TRBV19 with TRBJ1-4, with D tentatively TRBD1 (5 bases). This CDR3 contains 15 residues. Germline V CDR1 and CDR2: LNHDA, SQIVND (reference sequence). V was pared by 2 bases and J by 5 bases, with 12 bases between. Here the CDR3 reads CASSIIDSPNEKLFF. The CDR3 DNA reads TGTGCCAGTAGTATAATAGACAGCCCCAATGAAAAACTGTTTTTT. Full variable domain (rest looked up from reference TRBV19 and TRBJ1-4): DGGITQSPKYLFRKEGQNVTLSCEQNLNHDAMYWYRQDPGQGLRLIYYSQIVNDFQKGDIAEGYSVSREKKESFPLTVTSAQKNPTAFYLCASSIIDSPNEKLFFGSGTQLSVL.